The 11 T cell receptor beta chains below all came from one sample that was sequenced in a study of blood T cell repertoires in COVID-19. The assay was immunoSEQ multiplex PCR, and TCRdb's table has in-frame clones only and misses some. The table lists 270,000 or so clones, 85% to 90% of them singletons. Material: peripheral blood. Receptors originate from a woman aged 30 to 39 with COVID-19, enrolled during active disease.

V usage is TRBV6-5 and J usage is TRBJ2-3, with 9 bases identical to TRBD2. The germline V gene has CDR1 MNHEY and CDR2 SVGAGI. Trimming took 2 bases from V and 4 from J; bases not matched to a gene: 7. The CDR3 is made up of 16 amino acids. The CDR3 DNA reads TGTGCCAGCAGTTACACTGGGACTAGCAGTGCAGATACGCAGTATTTT. Translating it yields CASSYTGTSSADTQYF.

J is TRBJ1-1 and V is TRBV30, with D tentatively TRBD1 (6 bases). This CDR3 is built from 13 residues. Per the germline V gene, CDR1 is GTSNPN and CDR2 is SVGIG (reference sequence). The V end lost 4 bases, the J end lost 1 base, and 10 bases lay between the germline ends. Here the CDR3 reads CAWIRGWNTEAFF. CDR3 sequence (DNA): TGTGCCTGGATCAGGGGTTGGAACACTGAAGCTTTCTTT. Full variable domain (remainder filled in from reference TRBV30 and TRBJ1-1): SQTIHQWPATLVQPVGSPLSLECTVEGTSNPNLYWYRQAAGRGLQLLFYSVGIGQISSEVPQNLSASRPQDRQFILSSKKLLLSDSGFYLCAWIRGWNTEAFFGQGTRLTVV.

The chain links TRBV29-1 to TRBJ1-5; D remains unclear. The CDR3 length is 14 residues. Between the trimmed V and J ends, which lost 6 bases and 3 bases, there was a span of 15 bases. The V gene's germline CDR1 is SQVTM and CDR2 ANQGSEA. The CDR3 DNA is TGCAGCGTGAGCCGTTATAGATACAATCAGCCCCAGCATTTT. Translation: CSVSRYRYNQPQHF.

In DNA, the CDR3 is TGCGCCAGCAGCTGGAGACTAGATCAAGGTGAGCAGTTCTTC. Residues: CASSWRLDQGEQFF. The chain carries TRBV5-1 and TRBJ2-1, with D possibly being TRBD2 (6 bases). Germline V gene lookup returns CDR1 SGHRS and CDR2 YFSETQ. The V end lost 3 bases, the J end lost 9 bases, and 16 bases lay between the germline ends. CDR3 size: 14 residues.

This clone has a single count. The gene calls are TRBV19 and TRBJ2-3; 13 bases map to TRBD2. CDR1 and CDR2 from the germline V gene are LNHDA and SQIVND (reference sequence). V gave up 6 bases and J gave up 6 bases; unmatched junction bases: 3. There are 14 residues in the CDR3. Here the CDR3 reads CASSSTSGGDTQYF. The DNA for the CDR3 is TGTGCCAGTAGCTCGACTAGCGGGGGGGATACGCAGTATTTT.

The genes are TRBV6-5 and TRBJ2-7; tentatively, D is TRBD1 (6 bases). Germline lookup yields CDR1 MNHEY and CDR2 SVGAGI. CDR3 size: 14 residues. Trimming removed 5 bases from V and 0 bases from J, with 11 bases in between. This CDR3 is CASSPRGSSYEQYF. The CDR3 DNA reads as TGTGCCAGCAGTCCCAGGGGCAGCTCCTACGAGCAGTACTTC.

This clone showed up just once. The J gene is TRBJ2-7, the V gene TRBV5-6; TRBD2 is a possible D gene (5 bases). Trimming cost V 4 bases and J 3 bases, with 17 bases left between them. In germline, CDR1 is SGHDT, CDR2 YYEEEE. This CDR3 has 15 amino acids. CDR3 sequence: CASSPWEGSYYEQYF. The CDR3 DNA sequence: TGTGCCAGCAGCCCTTGGGAAGGGAGCTACTACGAGCAGTACTTC.

This clone occurred a few times. The conserved final phenylalanine or tryptophan is absent from the CDR3, which likely points to a read error. No DNA is shown, since the ends of the CDR3 on it are uncertain; the CDR3 is the one TCRdb lists. V gene TRBV10-2 combines with J gene TRBJ1-2. With termini counted, the CDR3 has 11 amino acids. CDR1 is WSHSY, CDR2 SAAADI, per germline. CDR3 protein: CATMGGGPETL.

The rearrangement joins TRBV5-4 to TRBJ2-7; 8 bases agree with TRBD1. This CDR3 has 15 residues. Germline assignment: CDR1 SGHNT and CDR2 YYREEE (reference sequence). V dropped 0 bases and J dropped 2; count of bases not matched to a gene: 4. The CDR3 is CASSLDRGTTYEQYF. DNA for the CDR3: TGTGCCAGCAGCTTGGACAGGGGGACCACCTACGAGCAGTACTTC. Filled out from reference TRBV5-4 and TRBJ2-7, the complete variable domain reads ETGVTQSPTHLIKTRGQQVTLRCSSQSGHNTVSWYQQALGQGPQFIFQYYREEENGRGNFPPRFSGLQFPNYSSELNVNALELDDSALYLCASSLDRGTTYEQYFGPGTRLTVT.

The chain has TRBV19 and TRBJ1-1; D is uncertain. Per germline, CDR1 LNHDA and CDR2 SQIVND (reference sequence). This CDR3 contains 13 residues. The V end was cut by 2 bases, the J end by 4 bases, with 8 bases between. CDR3 in amino acids: CASSIRLSTEAFF. As DNA, the CDR3 is TGTGCCAGTAGTATACGTTTGAGCACTGAAGCTTTCTTT.

This clone has more than one count but fewer than ten. This chain connects TRBV29-1 to TRBJ1-2; D perhaps matches TRBD1 (6 bases). Germline V lookup: CDR1 SQVTM, CDR2 ANQGSEA. This CDR3 spans 16 amino acids. The V gene lost 1 base and the J gene lost 2 bases, with 17 bases spanning the gap. The CDR3: CSVEGRGQDRNYGYTF. In nucleotides, the CDR3 is TGCAGCGTTGAAGGCAGGGGCCAAGATCGAAACTATGGCTACACCTTC.